This paragraph reports one TCR beta chain. The entry originates in a study of blood T cells in healthy people across ages. Per-sample yields of isolated PBMCs were at least 6 million. The authors ran a second PCR of about 6 to 12 cycles using a sample-barcoded 5' primer and a J-beta primer mix. TCRdb fed the 5' RACE reads into MiXCR, producing one record per CDR3 protein. This table holds fewer than 900,000 distinct CDR3 sequences, 35% to 40% found once. The CDR3 is 16 amino acids. V was pared by 2 bases and J by 2 bases, with 10 bases between. This clonotype originated in a man aged 18-30 years in good health. Sequenced input: blood. The gene calls are TRBV12-3 or TRBV12-4 and TRBJ2-6, with D possibly being TRBD2 (6 bases). Here the CDR3 reads CASSLSGRPGANVLTF. The CDR3 coding sequence is TGTGCCAGCAGTTTAAGTGGGAGGCCTGGGGCCAACGTCCTGACTTTC.